The 3 T cell receptor beta chains given below trace back to one sample, sequenced in a study of T-cell reconstitution after alpha-beta-depleted transplantation in children. Preparation of the TCRbeta library was carried out with unique molecular identifiers. MiXCR, run by TCRdb on the PCR reads, gives a single entry per CDR3 protein. The sample holds 600,000 or so distinct CDR3 sequences, 20% to 25% seen once. The sequencing used PBMCs, mostly from graft donor cells, collected 360 days after TCRalphabeta/CD19-depleted stem cell transplant. These receptors were collected from a boy younger than two who had a stem cell transplant for acute myeloid leukemia, so the T cells may come from the graft donor.

The chain employs TRBV29-1 and TRBJ2-3, with TRBD2 as a possible D gene (6 bases). From germline, CDR1 is SQVTM and CDR2 ANQGSEA. V lost 8 bases and J lost 3, with 24 bases in between. The length of the CDR3 is 16 residues. Here the CDR3 DNA reads TGCAGCATCACTCGGGGGTATCAACCGGGTACAGATACGCAGTATTTT. Amino acid sequence: CSITRGYQPGTDTQYF.

V and J are TRBV28 and TRBJ2-1; D is uncertain. CDR3 length: 12 amino acids. Deletions cut 6 bases from V and 10 bases from J, with 13 bases between. Germline lookup yields CDR1 MDHEN and CDR2 SYDVKM. DNA of the CDR3: TGTGCCAGCAGCCTTACCCCTGGAGAGCAGTTCTTC. Translation: CASSLTPGEQFF.

V is TRBV11-2 and J is TRBJ2-5, with 11 bases that match TRBD2. V trimming: 2 bases; J trimming: 6 bases; junction bases outside the gene matches: 8. From germline, CDR1 is SGHAT and CDR2 FQNNGV. The length of the CDR3 is 16 residues. The CDR3 here is CASSLISGGGQKTQYF. The CDR3 DNA sequence: TGTGCCAGCAGCTTAATTAGCGGGGGGGGCCAGAAGACCCAGTACTTC.